Shown below are 24 T cell receptor beta chains from a single sample sequenced in a study of T cells expressing NK-cell markers. Following a re-call of the 5' RACE reads, TCRdb has one entry per CDR3 protein and lacks DNA. Its clone listing holds 400,000 to 500,000 distinct CDR3 sequences. The sample consisted of blood T cells: a sorted CD56 or NKG2C T cell subset, CD4+ or CD8+ T cells, or bulk PBMC T cells (not recorded which). The receptor source for this set is a woman aged 18-70 years in good health.

This chain connects TRBV29-1 to TRBJ2-3. In germline, CDR1 is SQVTM, CDR2 ANQGSEA. The CDR3 has 11 residues. Here the CDR3 reads CSVGSTDTQYF.

The gene calls are TRBV28 and TRBJ1-1; the TRBD1 assignment by TCRdb is unverifiable without DNA. The CDR3 covers 15 residues. Germline V gene data show CDR1 as MDHEN and CDR2 as SYDVKM. CDR3: CASSSIGGPPSEAFF.

The V call is TRBV28, the J call TRBJ1-1. There are 14 residues in the CDR3. Germline loops: CDR1 MDHEN, CDR2 SYDVKM. CDR3 amino acids: CASSLPHKLTEAFF.

The chain is built from TRBV6-5 and TRBJ1-5; there is no DNA to check the TCRdb D call of TRBD1. The CDR3 length is 18 residues. CDR1 and CDR2 from the germline V gene are MNHEY and SVGAGI. CDR3 loop: CASSYRTGGGQSNQPQHF.

The chain employs TRBV20-1 and TRBJ2-5. The CDR3 has 11 amino acids. Germline V lookup: CDR1 DFQATT, CDR2 SNEGSKA (reference sequence). Here the CDR3 reads CSAGMKETQYF.

V usage is TRBV4-3 and J usage is TRBJ2-7; checking the TCRdb D call of TRBD1 is not possible without DNA. The V gene's germline CDR1 is LGHNA and CDR2 YSLEER. This CDR3 has 14 amino acids. The CDR3 region is CASSLRTGTYEQYF.

This CDR3 reads CASSWGQSRRWFF. The chain is built from TRBV5-6 and TRBJ2-1; TCRdb reports TRBD1, a call that lacks DNA to check it against. The CDR3 runs 13 residues. CDR1 and CDR2 from the germline V gene are SGHDT and YYEEEE.

This chain uses TRBV10-3 with TRBJ2-5; TCRdb's D gene call, TRBD1, goes unchecked for lack of DNA. Germline lookup yields CDR1 ENHRY and CDR2 SYGVKD. The CDR3 spans 15 residues. The CDR3 spells CAISSTRQGQETQYF.

The rearrangement links TRBV30 to TRBJ2-1; with no DNA, the TCRdb D assignment of TRBD2 cannot be verified. This CDR3 has 15 amino acids. Germline V CDR1 and CDR2: GTSNPN, SVGIG (reference sequence). CDR3 in amino acids: CAWSGTSVPFNEQFF.

The rearrangement links TRBV6-5 to TRBJ1-1. The germline V gene has CDR1 MNHEY and CDR2 SVGAGI. The CDR3 is 13 amino acids. The chain's CDR3 is CASSYQPRAEAFF.

The rearrangement joins TRBV20-1 to TRBJ1-1; TCRdb's D gene call, TRBD1, goes unchecked for lack of DNA. CDR3 length: 13 residues. CDR1 DFQATT and CDR2 SNEGSKA come from the germline V gene (reference sequence). CDR3 sequence reads: CSAPRSGFTEAFF.

The chain links TRBV7-8 to TRBJ2-1; there is no DNA to check the TCRdb D call of TRBD1. Germline V gene data show CDR1 as SGHVS and CDR2 as FQNEAQ. The CDR3 runs 14 residues. The CDR3 reads CASSWGPWDNEQFF.

J is TRBJ1-1 and V is TRBV7-9. The CDR3 consists of 13 residues. From germline, CDR1 is SEHNR and CDR2 FQNEAQ (reference sequence). Here the CDR3 reads CASSSELSGEAFF.

V usage is TRBV7-9 and J usage is TRBJ2-3. Looked up from germline, CDR1 is SEHNR and CDR2 is FQNEAQ (reference sequence). CDR3 length: 14 amino acids. The CDR3 region is CASSLRLAENTQYF. Supplemented by reference TRBV7-9 and TRBJ2-3, the full variable domain reads DTGVSQNPRHKITKRGQNVTFRCDPISEHNRLYWYRQTLGQGPEFLTYFQNEAQLEKSRLLSDRFSAERPKGSFSTLEIQRTEQGDSAMYLCASSLRLAENTQYFGPGTRLTVL.

The V gene is TRBV18, the J gene TRBJ1-1; the D call from TCRdb, TRBD1, cannot be confirmed without DNA. The germline CDR1 and CDR2 sequences are KGHSH and LQKENI. The CDR3 is 13 residues long. The CDR3 sequence: CASSSGQTPEAFF.

The chain carries TRBV20-1 and TRBJ2-3; no DNA is available, so the TRBD2 call from TCRdb remains unchecked. The CDR3 length is 12 residues. In germline, CDR1 is DFQATT, CDR2 SNEGSKA (reference sequence). The CDR3 loop is CSAPSRTDTQYF.

This chain connects TRBV7-2 to TRBJ2-6. The germline V gene encodes CDR1 SGHTA and CDR2 FQGNSA. The CDR3 covers 11 residues. The CDR3 reads CAIRGANVLTF.

The chain is built from TRBV6-1 and TRBJ1-1; TCRdb outputs TRBD1, but without DNA this stays unchecked. Germline V gene sequence: CDR1 MNHNS, CDR2 SASEGT. The CDR3 is made up of 15 amino acids. The CDR3 spells CASIYRGWMNTEAFF.

This chain joins TRBV9 and TRBJ2-2; the TCRdb D gene call, TRBD1, has no DNA to confirm it. This CDR3 comprises 16 residues. CDR1 and CDR2 (germline): SGDLS, YYNGEE. The CDR3 reads CASSGRDRGNTGELFF.

Here the CDR3 reads CSARDGLAAETQYF. The J gene is TRBJ2-5, the V gene TRBV20-1; TCRdb designates TRBD2, a call that cannot be tested without DNA. The CDR3 totals 14 residues. Germline loops: CDR1 DFQATT, CDR2 SNEGSKA (reference sequence).

This chain links TRBV7-6 with TRBJ2-5; TCRdb returns TRBD1, unconfirmable since there is no DNA. The germline V gene encodes CDR1 SGHVS and CDR2 FNYEAQ. This CDR3 comprises 16 residues. The CDR3 region is CASSLSAGGPVETQYF. Based on the CDR3 plus reference TRBV7-6 and TRBJ2-5, the full variable domain is GAGVSQSPRYKVTKRGQDVALRCDPISGHVSLYWYRQALGQGPEFLTYFNYEAQQDKSGLPNDRFSAERPEGSISTLTIQRTEQRDSAMYRCASSLSAGGPVETQYFGPGTRLLVL.

The chain recombines TRBV28 with TRBJ2-2; without DNA, the TCRdb call of TRBD1 cannot be checked. Germline CDR1 reads MDHEN; CDR2 reads SYDVKM. The CDR3 spans 16 residues. The CDR3 here is CASAGGLYSSGGELFF.

The J gene is TRBJ2-5, the V gene TRBV20-1; TCRdb lists TRBD1, though no DNA is available to test this call. CDR1 and CDR2 from the germline V gene are DFQATT and SNEGSKA (reference sequence). The CDR3 loop spans 15 amino acids. The CDR3: CSARAPPGRQETQYF.

The chain has TRBV4-3 and TRBJ2-1. Looked up from germline, CDR1 is LGHNA and CDR2 is YSLEER. The CDR3 runs 14 residues. The CDR3 spells CASSQDPTYNEQFF.